This is a list of T cell receptor beta chains from one sample in a study of radiotherapy plus CTLA-4 blockade in lung cancer. Method: immunoSEQ multiplex PCR; TCRdb's copy keeps in-frame clones and lacks some. Of about 85,000 clones in the sample, around 86% were seen once. Sequenced here: peripheral blood, sampled from a patient treated with radiotherapy plus ipilimumab. These receptors were taken from a human donor with non-small cell lung cancer who had a partial response to radiotherapy plus ipilimumab. CDR3s include the opening cysteine and the closing phenylalanine or tryptophan. A D gene is named only where the DNA matches it firmly. Some rows mark clone size as missing; the rest say once, few, many or name a class of expanded clone.

j_gene | d_gene | abundance | v_gene | len | CDR3nt | CDR3aa
TRBJ2-7 | . | . | TRBV7-9 | 12 | TGTGCCAGCAGCTTGAGAATTTACGAGCAGTACTTC | CASSLRIYEQYF
TRBJ1-5 | TRBD1 | . | TRBV28 | 14 | TGTGCCAGCAGAACAGGGGCAGTCAATCAGCCCCAGCATTTT | CASRTGAVNQPQHF
TRBJ1-1 | . | . | TRBV27 | 15 | TGTGCCAGCAGTTTAAGTTCGGGCAGCGGCACTGAAGCTTTCTTT | CASSLSSGSGTEAFF
TRBJ1-5 | . | . | TRBV7-7 | 12 | TGTGGGGTGCTGGGCGGCAATCAGCCCCAGCATTTT | CGVLGGNQPQHF
TRBJ1-1 | . | . | TRBV2 | 13 | TGTGCCAGCAGTGCAGGGCCGAACACTGAAGCTTTCTTT | CASSAGPNTEAFF
TRBJ1-1 | TRBD1 | . | TRBV6-5 | 13 | TGTGCCAGCAGAAACAGGGGGCTTACTGAAGCTTTCTTT | CASRNRGLTEAFF
TRBJ1-5 | . | . | TRBV28 | 13 | TGTGCCAGCAAACAGGGCACCGTTCAGCCCCAGCATTTT | CASKQGTVQPQHF
TRBJ1-2 | TRBD1 | . | TRBV5-4 | 16 | TGTGCCAGCAGCGTGGGCCTTAGGGGACAGGTCTATGGCTACACCTTC | CASSVGLRGQVYGYTF
TRBJ1-1 | TRBD1 | . | TRBV19 | 15 | TGTGCCAGTAGTATCCAGGGGACAGGGGGCACTGAAGCTTTCTTT | CASSIQGTGGTEAFF
TRBJ1-5 | . | . | TRBV5-4 | 16 | TGTGCCAGCAGCCAAGAGTGGGGACAAGACCATCAGCCCCAGCATTTT | CASSQEWGQDHQPQHF
TRBJ1-5 | TRBD1 | . | TRBV19 | 15 | TGTGCCAGTAGCGAGGACAGGGGGCGCGGTCAGCCCCAGCATTTT | CASSEDRGRGQPQHF
TRBJ1-1 | . | . | TRBV5-4 | 14 | TGTGCCAGCAGCTTGCAGGGTGTAGTCACTGAAGCTTTCTTT | CASSLQGVVTEAFF
TRBJ1-1 | . | . | TRBV5-4 | 14 | TGTGCCAGCAGCTTGGACAGGAAAAACACTGAAGCTTTCTTT | CASSLDRKNTEAFF
TRBJ1-3 | . | . | TRBV28 | 14 | TGTGCCAGCAGTTCCTGGAGAGGAGGGAACACCATATATTTT | CASSSWRGGNTIYF
TRBJ1-5 | TRBD1 | . | TRBV2 | 13 | TGTGCCAGCACCTGGACAGGGAATCAGCCCCAGCATTTT | CASTWTGNQPQHF
TRBJ1-1 | . | few | TRBV6-1 | 13 | TGTGCCAGCAGTCTCATCGGAGGGATTGAAGCTTTCTTT | CASSLIGGIEAFF
TRBJ1-2 | . | . | TRBV30 | 12 | TGTGCCTGGAGTGTGGTTAGCGGGAGCTACACCTTC | CAWSVVSGSYTF
TRBJ2-1 | TRBD2 | . | TRBV7-2 | 19 | TGTGCCAGCAGCTTAATCGCCCCCAGAGCGGGAGATAGGTACGGTGAGCAGTTCTTC | CASSLIAPRAGDRYGEQFF
TRBJ1-2 | . | . | TRBV7-3 | 13 | TGTGCCAGCAGCTTAAACAGGGAGAGTGGCTACACCTTC | CASSLNRESGYTF
TRBJ1-5 | TRBD1 | few | TRBV19 | 12 | TGTGCCAGTAGTGGACAGGGGGAGCCCCAGCATTTT | CASSGQGEPQHF
TRBJ1-5 | . | . | TRBV19 | 12 | TGTGCCAGTAGAGAGGGGGATCAGCCCCAGCATTTT | CASREGDQPQHF
TRBJ1-2 | . | once | TRBV7-2 | 14 | TGTGCCAGCACCCCAGGGGCCCCCTTTTATGGCTACACCTTC | CASTPGAPFYGYTF
TRBJ2-1 | . | . | TRBV9 | 14 | TGTGCCAGCAGCGTATCCCACAGGGACGATGAGCAGTTCTTC | CASSVSHRDDEQFF
TRBJ1-4 | . | . | TRBV19 | 16 | TGTGCCAGTAAAGAGGCTTCGGGGAGGTTTAATGAAAAACTGTTTTTT | CASKEASGRFNEKLFF
TRBJ2-3 | . | . | TRBV28 | 16 | TGTGCCAGCAGTCAGGACTACACGACCCGCACAGATACGCAGTATTTT | CASSQDYTTRTDTQYF
TRBJ2-3 | . | . | TRBV6-1 | 15 | TGTGCCAGCAGTGAATCTCCTATCAGCACAGATACGCAGTATTTT | CASSESPISTDTQYF
TRBJ1-3 | . | . | TRBV11-3 | 15 | TGTGCCAGCAGCTTAGACCAGGGAACTGGAAACACCATATATTTT | CASSLDQGTGNTIYF
TRBJ2-7 | . | . | TRBV5-1 | 11 | TGCGCCAGCAGCACAGAATACGAGCAGTACTTC | CASSTEYEQYF
TRBJ1-1 | . | . | TRBV5-4 | 15 | TGTGCCAGCAGCTTGGGTGGGGGGGTAGACACTGAAGCTTTCTTT | CASSLGGGVDTEAFF